A single sample is the source of the 13 T cell receptor beta chains below, sequenced in a study of cytomegalovirus exposure and HLA in healthy donors. The PCR made use of 60 Vbeta and 13 Jbeta primers. Sequenced by immunoSEQ multiplex PCR; TCRdb stores in-frame clones only, minus some. Of some 77,000 clones listed, approximately 79% are singletons. The sample comprised PBMCs. The receptors derive from a woman aged 35 to 49 in good health and CMV-seropositive.

V usage is TRBV28 and J usage is TRBJ1-5; tentative D call: TRBD1 (5 bases). The CDR3 contains 15 residues. Germline assignment: CDR1 MDHEN and CDR2 SYDVKM. V was clipped by 6 bases and J by 5 bases, with 17 bases between them. CDR3 DNA sequence: TGTGCCAGCAGCGGGGGAGTTGGTGAGTATCAGCCCCAGCATTTT. Encoded protein: CASSGGVGEYQPQHF.

The chain recombines TRBV7-9 with TRBJ1-5; D perhaps matches TRBD1 (6 bases). This CDR3 is built from 15 residues. Germline V gives CDR1 SEHNR, CDR2 FQNEAQ (reference sequence). V was pared by 2 bases and J by 4 bases, with 12 bases between. The CDR3 here is CASSLLGQTNQPQHF. The CDR3 nucleotides are TGTGCCAGCAGCTTATTAGGACAGACTAATCAGCCCCAGCATTTT.

The chain uses TRBV9 and TRBJ2-1, with 7 nucleotides matching TRBD2. The J segment lost 3 bases and the V segment lost 0 bases, leaving 9 bases of the junction unmatched. CDR1 is SGDLS and CDR2 is YYNGEE in the germline V gene. This CDR3 is 17 amino acids long. Written as DNA, the CDR3 is TGTGCCAGCAGCGTAGACCCCCCTAGCGGAGTCTACAATGAGCAGTTCTTC. Translating gives CASSVDPPSGVYNEQFF.

The chain links TRBV4-2 to TRBJ2-4, with 15 bases aligning to TRBD2. The CDR3 contains 19 residues. V was clipped by 4 bases and J by 2 bases; unmatched bases: 9. CDR1 is LGHNA, CDR2 YNFKEQ, per germline. In DNA form, the CDR3 reads TGTGCCAGCAGCCCCCGTAGGACTAGCGGGGGGGCAACCAAAAACATTCAGTACTTC. Its protein product is CASSPRRTSGGATKNIQYF.

The chain combines TRBV5-6 with TRBJ2-7; possibly TRBD2 for D (6 bases). V lost 4 bases, J lost 2 bases, and 13 bases lay in between. This CDR3 is built from 14 residues. Germline V CDR1 and CDR2: SGHDT, YYEEEE. The CDR3: CASSGGTDAYEQYF. The CDR3 nucleotides read TGTGCCAGCAGCGGCGGGACGGATGCCTACGAGCAGTACTTC.

The chain couples TRBV10-3 to TRBJ2-3, with D possibly being TRBD1 (5 bases). The germline V gene encodes CDR1 ENHRY and CDR2 SYGVKD. V was cut by 0 bases and J by 2 bases, with 18 bases left in between. This CDR3 has 18 residues. The CDR3 is CAISESLLRGNLTDTQYF. CDR3 nucleotide sequence: TGTGCCATCAGTGAGTCTCTCCTAAGGGGCAACCTCACAGATACGCAGTATTTT.

This clone was detected once. The chain is built from TRBV6-1 and TRBJ1-1; D possibly corresponds to TRBD1 (5 bases). This CDR3 is 13 amino acids long. The germline gives CDR1 MNHNS, CDR2 SASEGT. V lost 1 base and J lost 5, with 8 bases in between. In DNA, the CDR3 is TGTGCCAGCAGTGAAGTAGGGGTTACTGAAGCTTTCTTT. Translated, it gives CASSEVGVTEAFF.

The chain is built from TRBV2 and TRBJ2-1; D is possibly TRBD2 (7 bases). The V gene lost 4 bases and the J gene lost 2 bases, with 12 bases spanning the gap. This CDR3 region has 15 residues. CDR1 SNHLY and CDR2 FYNNEI come from the germline V gene. The CDR3 nucleotides read TGTGCCAGCAGTGCGGAGGGGGGGACCTACAATGAGCAGTTCTTC. Protein: CASSAEGGTYNEQFF.

The gene calls are TRBV5-1 and TRBJ2-5; 9 bases fit TRBD2. CDR1 is SGHRS and CDR2 is YFSETQ in the germline V gene. With 4 bases clipped from V and 4 bases from J, the junction kept 5 bases outside the gene matches. CDR3 size: 14 residues. The CDR3 loop is CASSDSGSRETQYF. The DNA for the CDR3 is TGCGCCAGCAGCGATAGCGGGAGTCGAGAGACCCAGTACTTC.

The chain is built from TRBV4-1 and TRBJ2-7; weak D call: TRBD1 (6 bases). Per germline, CDR1 MGHRA and CDR2 YSYEKL. The CDR3 has 15 amino acids. V lost 0 bases to trimming and J lost 2 bases, with 11 bases between them. This CDR3 reads CASSQEGQPPYEQYF. The CDR3 nucleotides are TGCGCCAGCAGCCAAGAAGGACAGCCGCCCTACGAGCAGTACTTC.

The chain joins TRBV7-2 to TRBJ2-5; no definite D call. The CDR3 sequence is 13 residues long. V lost 1 base and J 5 bases, leaving 8 bases between the germline ends. Per the germline V gene, CDR1 is SGHTA and CDR2 is FQGNSA. Written as DNA, the CDR3 is TGTGCCAGCAGCTTAGGCAGAGGTGAGACCCAGTACTTC. Translated: CASSLGRGETQYF.

This clone was seen many times. The gene calls are TRBV7-9 and TRBJ2-6; 7 bases map to TRBD2. With V trimmed by 6 bases and J by 0 bases, 8 bases remained unmatched. The CDR3 sequence is 17 residues long. Germline-derived CDR1 and CDR2 are SEHNR and FQNEAQ (reference sequence). DNA of the CDR3: TGTGCCAGCAGTCAATCTAGCGGAGCCTCTGGGGCCAACGTCCTGACTTTC. Its translation is CASSQSSGASGANVLTF.

This clone has more than one count but fewer than ten. The chain joins TRBV5-1 to TRBJ1-2; 8 bases align to TRBD1. Germline V gene lookup returns CDR1 SGHRS and CDR2 YFSETQ. The CDR3 runs 14 residues. Trimming at V came to 3 bases and at J to 6 bases, leaving 7 bases not matched to a gene. CDR3 residues: CASSSLGTGHGYTF. The CDR3 DNA is TGCGCCAGCAGCTCTCTCGGGACAGGTCATGGCTACACCTTC.